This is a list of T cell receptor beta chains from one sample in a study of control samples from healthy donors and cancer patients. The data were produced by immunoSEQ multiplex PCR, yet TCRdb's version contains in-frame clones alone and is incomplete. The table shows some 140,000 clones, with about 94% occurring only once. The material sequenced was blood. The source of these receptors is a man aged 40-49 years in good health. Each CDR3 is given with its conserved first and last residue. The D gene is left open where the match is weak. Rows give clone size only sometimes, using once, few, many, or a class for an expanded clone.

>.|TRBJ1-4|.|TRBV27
TGTGCCAGCAGTTTAGTGGGCCAGGATGAAAAACTGTTTTTT
CASSLVGQDEKLFF
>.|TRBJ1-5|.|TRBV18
TGTGCCAGCTCACCCCAGGGTTCCAATCAGCCCCAGCATTTT
CASSPQGSNQPQHF
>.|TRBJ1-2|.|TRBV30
TGTGCCTGGAGTGTACGGCTAAGGGAGATATCAGGCTACACCTTC
CAWSVRLREISGYTF
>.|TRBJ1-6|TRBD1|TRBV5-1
TGCGCCAGCAGCTCCGGGACAGCCAATTCACCCCTCCACTTT
CASSSGTANSPLHF
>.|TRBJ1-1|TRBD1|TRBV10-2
TGCGCCAGCCGAACTGGACAGGGAGAAGCTTTCTTT
CASRTGQGEAFF
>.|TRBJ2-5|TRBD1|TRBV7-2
TGTGCCAGCAGCCCAGGGACAGGGGGGTGGGAGACCCAGTACTTC
CASSPGTGGWETQYF
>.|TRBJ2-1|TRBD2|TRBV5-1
TGCGCCAGCAGCTTAGAGAAGGGAACTAGCGGCCAGTTCTTC
CASSLEKGTSGQFF
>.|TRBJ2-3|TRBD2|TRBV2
TGTGCCAGCGGACTAGCCACAGATACGCAGTATTTT
CASGLATDTQYF
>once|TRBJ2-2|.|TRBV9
TGTGCCAGCAGCCTATTAGGGCAGAACACCGGGGAGCTGTTTTTT
CASSLLGQNTGELFF
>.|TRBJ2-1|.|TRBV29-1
TGCAGCGCGGGGTTCGGTTACAATGAGCAGTTCTTC
CSAGFGYNEQFF
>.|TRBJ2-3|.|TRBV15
TGTGCCACCAGCAGAGAGCCGTGGCTGGGGCGTGGAGATACGCAGTATTTT
CATSREPWLGRGDTQYF
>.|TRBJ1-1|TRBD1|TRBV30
TGTGCCTGGAGGACAGGGACACATACTGAAGCTTTCTTT
CAWRTGTHTEAFF
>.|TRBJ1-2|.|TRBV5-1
TGCGCCAGCAGCTTGGCCGGCGGATATGGCTACACCTTC
CASSLAGGYGYTF
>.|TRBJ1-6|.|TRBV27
TGTGCCAGCAGTGTACAAACAGGAGGGAATTCACCCCTCCACTTT
CASSVQTGGNSPLHF
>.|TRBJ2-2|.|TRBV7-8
TGTGCCAGCCGAGTGGGGGGGGCAATCGGGGAGCTGTTTTTT
CASRVGGAIGELFF
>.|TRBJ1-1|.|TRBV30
TGTGCCTGGAGTGCCCTCCGGCCGGGGCAGCCATCGATCACTGAAGCTTTCTTT
CAWSALRPGQPSITEAFF
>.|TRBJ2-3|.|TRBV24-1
TGTGCCGCCGGAGGGGACTTGGCTAGCACAGATACGCAGTATTTT
CAAGGDLASTDTQYF
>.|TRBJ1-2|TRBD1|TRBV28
TGTGCCAGCAGTTTAGAACAGGGGCCCACTTTC
CASSLEQGPTF
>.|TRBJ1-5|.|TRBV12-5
TGTGCTAGTGCCGATCAAGGGAGCAATCAGCCCCAGCATTTT
CASADQGSNQPQHF
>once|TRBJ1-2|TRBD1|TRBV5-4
TGTGCCAGCAGCTCGACAGGGGCGGGCTATGGCTACACCTTC
CASSSTGAGYGYTF
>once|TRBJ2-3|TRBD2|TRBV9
TGTGCAGGGTCGCGGGCTAGCGGGGGGGTTTTGGATACGCAGTATTTT
CAGSRASGGVLDTQYF
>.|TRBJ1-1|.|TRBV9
TGTGCCAGCAGCGTCGGAAACGGGAACACTGAAGCTTTCTTT
CASSVGNGNTEAFF
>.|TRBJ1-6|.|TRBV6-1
TGTGCCAGCAGTGAAGGAAATTCACCCCTCCACTTT
CASSEGNSPLHF
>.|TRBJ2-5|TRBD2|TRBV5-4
TGTGCCAGCTGGGGGGGGTCCCAAGAGACCCAGTACTTC
CASWGGSQETQYF
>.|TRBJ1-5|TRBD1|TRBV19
TGTGCCAGTAGTCCAGACAGGGGTCAGCCCCAGCATTTT
CASSPDRGQPQHF
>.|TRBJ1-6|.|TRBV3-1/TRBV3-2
TGTGCCAGCAGCCAAGATCTCGACCGGGCGAGGGAGTGGGATAATTCACCCCTCCACTTT
CASSQDLDRAREWDNSPLHF
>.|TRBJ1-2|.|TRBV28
TGTGCCAGCACAGGCCCCCCACCACGGCATGGCTACACCTTC
CASTGPPPRHGYTF
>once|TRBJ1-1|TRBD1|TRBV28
TGTGCCACCAGCGCTCAGACAGGGGGTCTCATGAACACTGAAGCTTTCTTT
CATSAQTGGLMNTEAFF
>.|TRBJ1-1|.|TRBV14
TGTGCCAGCAGCCAAGTTTACGCAGACTGGGTCACTGAAGCTTTCTTT
CASSQVYADWVTEAFF
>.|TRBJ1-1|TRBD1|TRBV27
TGTGCCAGCAGTATGACAGGGGATGAAGCTTTCTTT
CASSMTGDEAFF
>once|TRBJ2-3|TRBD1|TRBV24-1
TGTGCCACCAGTGAGGAGGGGGACAGGGGCGTAGCAGATACGCAGTATTTT
CATSEEGDRGVADTQYF
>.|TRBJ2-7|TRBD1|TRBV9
TGTGCCAGCAGCGTAGGGGGGACAGGGAACTACGAGCAGTACTTC
CASSVGGTGNYEQYF
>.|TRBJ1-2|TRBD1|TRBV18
TGTGCCAGCTTAACTTCGGGACAGGGTGTCAATGGCTACACCTTC
CASLTSGQGVNGYTF
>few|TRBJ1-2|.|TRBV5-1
TGCGCCAGCAGCTTGGGACAGTACTATGGCTACACCTTC
CASSLGQYYGYTF
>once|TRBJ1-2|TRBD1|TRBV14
TGTGCCAGCAGCAGACAGGGAGCTAACTATGGCTACACCTTC
CASSRQGANYGYTF
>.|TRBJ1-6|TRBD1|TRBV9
TGTGCCAGCAGCTTCACAGGGGAAAATTCACCCCTCCACTTT
CASSFTGENSPLHF
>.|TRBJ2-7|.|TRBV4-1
TGCGCCAGCAGCCAGACCCCCCCTCCCGGGGTGAACGAGCAGTACTTC
CASSQTPPPGVNEQYF
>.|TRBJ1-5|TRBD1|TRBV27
TGTGCCAGCAGTTTCGGGACAGGAAGCAATCAGCCCCAGCATTTT
CASSFGTGSNQPQHF
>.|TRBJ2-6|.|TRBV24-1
TGTGCCACCGGGGTCTCTGGGGCCAACGTCCTGACTTTC
CATGVSGANVLTF
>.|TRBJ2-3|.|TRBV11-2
TGTGCCAGCAGCCGGGTTGATACGCAGTATTTT
CASSRVDTQYF
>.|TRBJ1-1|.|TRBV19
TGTGCCAGTAGTATAGGGGGGGAAGGGATCACTGAAGCTTTCTTT
CASSIGGEGITEAFF
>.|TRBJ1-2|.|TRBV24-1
TGTGCCACTTCGTTCGGGGGAGGCTACACCTTC
CATSFGGGYTF
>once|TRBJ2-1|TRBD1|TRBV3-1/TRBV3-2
TGTGCCAGCAGCCAACGGACAGGTTCAGCCTACAATGAGCAGTTCTTC
CASSQRTGSAYNEQFF
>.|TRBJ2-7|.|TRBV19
TGTGCCAGTAGTATGGTCAGGACGGGAGATCCGATCCGCCCGTACGAGCAGTACTTC
CASSMVRTGDPIRPYEQYF
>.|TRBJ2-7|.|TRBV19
TGTGCCAGTAGTATCCCCAGAGGCGGTGCATCCTACGAGCAGTACTTC
CASSIPRGGASYEQYF
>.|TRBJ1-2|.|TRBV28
TGTGCCAGCGTGGAGGGTGCGGACTATGGCTACACCTTC
CASVEGADYGYTF
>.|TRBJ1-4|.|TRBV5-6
TGTGCCAGCAGCTTGGGGCAGTATAATGAAAAACTGTTTTTT
CASSLGQYNEKLFF
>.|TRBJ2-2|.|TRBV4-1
TGCGCCAGCAGCGGAGCTGGCCGAACCGGGGAGCTGTTTTTT
CASSGAGRTGELFF
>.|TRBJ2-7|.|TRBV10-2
TGCGCCAGCAGTGACGGCAGGGGTAGGGAGCAGTACTTC
CASSDGRGREQYF
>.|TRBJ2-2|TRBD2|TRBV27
TGTGCCAGCACCCCAAAGACCCAAACTAGCGGGGACACCGGGGAGCTGTTTTTT
CASTPKTQTSGDTGELFF
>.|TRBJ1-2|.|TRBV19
TGTGCCACCTCGGACGAGCTCGGCTACACCTTC
CATSDELGYTF
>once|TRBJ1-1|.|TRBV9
TGTGCCAGCAGCGCGGGACACCTGAACACTGAAGCTTTCTTT
CASSAGHLNTEAFF
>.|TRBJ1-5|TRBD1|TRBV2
TGTGCCAGCAGGCTCGACAGGGGTTCTAGCAATCAGCCCCAGCATTTT
CASRLDRGSSNQPQHF
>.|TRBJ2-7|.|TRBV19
TGTGCCAGTAGCCTGCGGGCGAACTACGAGCAGTACTTC
CASSLRANYEQYF
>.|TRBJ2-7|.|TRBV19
TGTGCCAGTAGTATTGAAATAACCTACGAGCAGTACTTC
CASSIEITYEQYF